The rows below give T cell receptor beta chains drawn from one sample of a study of T cell responses to AZD1222 COVID-19 vaccine. Clones were sequenced by immunoSEQ multiplex PCR, and TCRdb holds only the in-frame ones, with some missing. The sample carries about 150,000 clones, 90% to 95% recorded once. The sample here was peripheral blood, taken on day 0 of AZD1222 vaccination. The source of these receptors is an adult in good health. Both conserved end residues are part of each CDR3.

cdr3_aa: CASSPLSGSTYEQYF
v_call: TRBV6-5

cdr3_aa: CASRSVWENTEAFF
v_call: TRBV19

cdr3_aa: CASSEIWGSHGYTF
v_call: TRBV18

cdr3_aa: CASSQLAVGANVLTF
v_call: TRBV2

cdr3_aa: CATSDFGRSSYNEQFF
v_call: TRBV24-1

cdr3_aa: CASSPGTSGPHEQFF
v_call: TRBV5-1

cdr3_aa: CASSLRSGAGGLYEQYF
v_call: TRBV7-2

cdr3_aa: CASSLNQGPYGYTF
v_call: TRBV7-2

cdr3_aa: CASSVDRGYYGYTF
v_call: TRBV19

cdr3_aa: CASTPSGGRYGYTF
v_call: TRBV27

cdr3_aa: CASSPRSYNEQFF
v_call: TRBV7-2

cdr3_aa: CASSFYGPRDNEQFF
v_call: TRBV7-8

cdr3_aa: CASSFGQINEKLFF
v_call: TRBV7-6

cdr3_aa: CASSLASSAGNTIYF
v_call: TRBV7-2

cdr3_aa: CASRVQGDWYGYTF
v_call: TRBV5-4

cdr3_aa: CASSDLAGLNEKLFF
v_call: TRBV6-2/TRBV6-3

cdr3_aa: CASSPGEGGPLKTQYF
v_call: TRBV27

cdr3_aa: CASSTGTGNEKLFF
v_call: TRBV19

cdr3_aa: CASTPGAGSSYNEQFF
v_call: TRBV9

cdr3_aa: CAISGHSGRGETQYF
v_call: TRBV10-3

cdr3_aa: CASSLPGRTEAFF
v_call: TRBV5-1

cdr3_aa: CASIKAGPTTGELFF
v_call: TRBV7-9

cdr3_aa: CASSSQTGVHYNEQFF
v_call: TRBV7-3

cdr3_aa: CASSPIAGASNEQFF
v_call: TRBV11-2

cdr3_aa: CSVAGFSSPNEQFF
v_call: TRBV29-1

cdr3_aa: CASSFGRMENTEAFF
v_call: TRBV5-4

cdr3_aa: CASSMLGNTEAFF
v_call: TRBV19

cdr3_aa: CASSDSATDTQYF
v_call: TRBV6-4

cdr3_aa: CASSPRLAGVTDTQYF
v_call: TRBV7-9

cdr3_aa: CASSFAGMWEQYF
v_call: TRBV5-4

cdr3_aa: CASSPRDSQNEKLFF
v_call: TRBV18

cdr3_aa: CASSRNIAEGNEQFF
v_call: TRBV4-2

cdr3_aa: CAWSGGLQGRSYNSPLHF
v_call: TRBV30

cdr3_aa: CASSLTGGEEKLFF
v_call: TRBV5-1

cdr3_aa: CASSFMTGAASNQPQHF
v_call: TRBV7-9

cdr3_aa: CASSLEPTGGLGYTF
v_call: TRBV7-2

cdr3_aa: CASSLGVGGTDTQYF
v_call: TRBV11-3

cdr3_aa: CASGLIPSGGATDTQYF
v_call: TRBV12-5

cdr3_aa: CASSLGPGLRTGELFF
v_call: TRBV7-2

cdr3_aa: CASSLSGQNEAFF
v_call: TRBV27

cdr3_aa: CSVALGQGGYGYTF
v_call: TRBV29-1

cdr3_aa: CATSTGETQYF
v_call: TRBV15

cdr3_aa: CASSSALEGIRYEQYF
v_call: TRBV28

cdr3_aa: CASSHPSCGQATGNTIYF
v_call: TRBV3-1/TRBV3-2

cdr3_aa: CASSPTAAGGGEQFF
v_call: TRBV18

cdr3_aa: CAISFFGPGGADTQYF
v_call: TRBV10-3

cdr3_aa: CASSIHPNDRDYEQYF
v_call: TRBV5-5